The rows below give T cell receptor beta chains drawn from one sample of a study of shared clonotypes between healthy human individuals. Assay: immunoSEQ multiplex PCR; the TCRdb copy retains only in-frame clones and omits some. The data contain approximately 340,000 clones, less than 75% of them seen just once; the ten biggest clones take up about 10%. Source material: memory CD4+ T cells sorted from blood. These receptors came from a man between 25 and 39 years old in good health. CDR3s include the opening cysteine and the closing phenylalanine or tryptophan. The order of the fields is D gene, V gene, clone size, J gene, CDR3 DNA, CDR3 protein. A D gene is named only where the DNA matches it firmly. The size entry is marked missing in some rows and otherwise reads once, few, many or a size class.

d_call: NA; v_call: TRBV19; clone_size: NA; j_call: TRBJ1-1; cdr3_nt: TGTGCCACAGGACCAAAACCCCAAGGGGCTTTCTTT; cdr3_aa: CATGPKPQGAFF
d_call: TRBD1; v_call: TRBV7-8; clone_size: NA; j_call: TRBJ2-7; cdr3_nt: TGTGCCAGCAGCTTAGGACGGGACAGGGCCAGGTACGAGCAGTACTTC; cdr3_aa: CASSLGRDRARYEQYF
d_call: NA; v_call: TRBV9; clone_size: few; j_call: TRBJ2-1; cdr3_nt: TGTGCCAGCAGCGTAGGGGGGGCTGAGTCCTACAATGAGCAGTTCTTC; cdr3_aa: CASSVGGAESYNEQFF
d_call: NA; v_call: TRBV7-3; clone_size: NA; j_call: TRBJ2-6; cdr3_nt: TGTGCCAGCATGGTCTCTGGGGCCAACGTCCTGACTTTC; cdr3_aa: CASMVSGANVLTF
d_call: NA; v_call: TRBV5-6; clone_size: NA; j_call: TRBJ2-7; cdr3_nt: TGTGCCAGCAGCTTGCGGTCGGCCGGGGGTCTAGGCAAGCAGTACTTC; cdr3_aa: CASSLRSAGGLGKQYF
d_call: NA; v_call: TRBV4-3; clone_size: NA; j_call: TRBJ2-3; cdr3_nt: TGCGCCAGCAGCCAAGGGGGAGGGGGCGCGTGGGATACGCAGTATTTT; cdr3_aa: CASSQGGGGAWDTQYF
d_call: NA; v_call: TRBV11-2; clone_size: NA; j_call: TRBJ2-5; cdr3_nt: TGTGCCAGCAGCTTAGTGGCAGAGACCCAGTACTTC; cdr3_aa: CASSLVAETQYF
d_call: NA; v_call: TRBV7-8; clone_size: few; j_call: TRBJ2-7; cdr3_nt: TGTGCCAGCAGTCCCGGGTTCTCCTACGAGCAGTACTTC; cdr3_aa: CASSPGFSYEQYF
d_call: NA; v_call: TRBV28; clone_size: many; j_call: TRBJ1-1; cdr3_nt: TGTGCCAGCAGCCTCACTGACAGTATGAACACTGAAGCTTTCTTT; cdr3_aa: CASSLTDSMNTEAFF
d_call: NA; v_call: TRBV5-5; clone_size: once; j_call: TRBJ1-5; cdr3_nt: TGTGCCAGCAGCTTGCACGGGGGGAGCAATCAGCCCCAGCATTTT; cdr3_aa: CASSLHGGSNQPQHF
d_call: TRBD1; v_call: TRBV23-1; clone_size: few; j_call: TRBJ1-5; cdr3_nt: TGCGCCAGCATAACCCACAGGGGGCGAAATCAGCCCCAGCATTTT; cdr3_aa: CASITHRGRNQPQHF
d_call: NA; v_call: TRBV7-3; clone_size: NA; j_call: TRBJ2-3; cdr3_nt: TGTGCCAGCAGCATCACAGATACGCAGTATTTT; cdr3_aa: CASSITDTQYF
d_call: TRBD1; v_call: TRBV5-6; clone_size: NA; j_call: TRBJ1-2; cdr3_nt: TGTGCCAGCAGGTCGGTAAGGACAGGAATTAACTATGGCTACACCTTC; cdr3_aa: CASRSVRTGINYGYTF
d_call: TRBD1; v_call: TRBV9; clone_size: NA; j_call: TRBJ2-7; cdr3_nt: TGTGCCAGCAGCGCCGCGGGACAGGGGTACGAGCAGTACTTC; cdr3_aa: CASSAAGQGYEQYF
d_call: NA; v_call: TRBV28; clone_size: NA; j_call: TRBJ2-1; cdr3_nt: TGTGCCAGCACCAGAACCTCGGGGCGGAACAATGAGCAGTTCTTC; cdr3_aa: CASTRTSGRNNEQFF
d_call: NA; v_call: TRBV7-9; clone_size: NA; j_call: TRBJ1-2; cdr3_nt: TGTGCCAGCAGCCCCCGGGACCGCCCAAGGGGTGGCTACACCTTC; cdr3_aa: CASSPRDRPRGGYTF
d_call: NA; v_call: TRBV28; clone_size: NA; j_call: TRBJ1-2; cdr3_nt: TGTGCCAGCAGGACAGCTCAGGCTTATGGCTACACCTTC; cdr3_aa: CASRTAQAYGYTF
d_call: TRBD2; v_call: TRBV30; clone_size: NA; j_call: TRBJ2-1; cdr3_nt: TGTGCCTGGAGCTTGTCGGGACTAGCGGAGCAGTTCTTC; cdr3_aa: CAWSLSGLAEQFF
d_call: NA; v_call: TRBV19; clone_size: once; j_call: TRBJ2-1; cdr3_nt: TGTGCCAGTAGTATAGGCACCGGGTCCTACAATGAGCAGTTCTTC; cdr3_aa: CASSIGTGSYNEQFF
d_call: NA; v_call: TRBV28; clone_size: NA; j_call: TRBJ1-4; cdr3_nt: TGTGCCAGCACCCCTTTGGGACCCCGGGATGAAAAACTGTTTTTT; cdr3_aa: CASTPLGPRDEKLFF
d_call: NA; v_call: TRBV6-1; clone_size: NA; j_call: TRBJ2-3; cdr3_nt: TGTGCCAGCAGTCTCCGCATGGGGAGCACAGATACGCAGTATTTT; cdr3_aa: CASSLRMGSTDTQYF
d_call: NA; v_call: TRBV5-4; clone_size: once; j_call: TRBJ2-5; cdr3_nt: TGTGCCAGCAGCTTGGCCATCGACAACGGGGCCCAGTACTTC; cdr3_aa: CASSLAIDNGAQYF
d_call: NA; v_call: TRBV6-6; clone_size: NA; j_call: TRBJ1-3; cdr3_nt: TGTGCCAGCAGTTACTCGAGTGGCTCTGGAAACACCATATATTTT; cdr3_aa: CASSYSSGSGNTIYF
d_call: NA; v_call: TRBV7-9; clone_size: NA; j_call: TRBJ2-7; cdr3_nt: TGTGCCAGCAGCTCCCACCGGCAACAGAGTACTCTCTACGAGCAGTACTTC; cdr3_aa: CASSSHRQQSTLYEQYF
d_call: TRBD2; v_call: TRBV11-2; clone_size: NA; j_call: TRBJ2-1; cdr3_nt: TGTGCCAGCAGCTCCCAGCGGGGGTACAATGAGCAGTTCTTC; cdr3_aa: CASSSQRGYNEQFF
d_call: NA; v_call: TRBV19; clone_size: few; j_call: TRBJ2-7; cdr3_nt: TGTGCCAGTAGTAAAATCCACAGGACAGTCGCAGAGACGTACGAGCAGTACTTC; cdr3_aa: CASSKIHRTVAETYEQYF
d_call: TRBD2; v_call: TRBV6-1; clone_size: NA; j_call: TRBJ2-7; cdr3_nt: TGTGCCAGCAGTATCACCTCCTCGGGGGAGGGCGAGCAGTACTTC; cdr3_aa: CASSITSSGEGEQYF
d_call: NA; v_call: TRBV9; clone_size: NA; j_call: TRBJ1-1; cdr3_nt: TGTGCCAGCAGAAGATCTAACAGTGAAGCTTTCTTT; cdr3_aa: CASRRSNSEAFF
d_call: TRBD1; v_call: TRBV5-1; clone_size: NA; j_call: TRBJ1-3; cdr3_nt: TGCGCCAGCAGCTTAAACCCCGGGACAGGGGCCTGGAACACCATATATTTT; cdr3_aa: CASSLNPGTGAWNTIYF
d_call: NA; v_call: TRBV4-3; clone_size: NA; j_call: TRBJ1-1; cdr3_nt: TGCGCCAGCAGCCAAGATGGAGGGAGGTACACTGAAGCTTTCTTT; cdr3_aa: CASSQDGGRYTEAFF
d_call: NA; v_call: TRBV7-8; clone_size: NA; j_call: TRBJ2-1; cdr3_nt: TGTGCCAGCAGCTTAAAGAATGAGCAGTTCTTC; cdr3_aa: CASSLKNEQFF
d_call: NA; v_call: TRBV5-4; clone_size: few; j_call: TRBJ2-7; cdr3_nt: TGTGCCAGCAGCTTGTCCGGGTCTTACGGGCAGTACTTC; cdr3_aa: CASSLSGSYGQYF
d_call: TRBD2; v_call: TRBV29-1; clone_size: few; j_call: TRBJ2-1; cdr3_nt: TGCAGCGTTGACCGTCTAGCGGGAGAAGGGCAGTTCTTC; cdr3_aa: CSVDRLAGEGQFF
d_call: NA; v_call: TRBV10-3; clone_size: NA; j_call: TRBJ1-1; cdr3_nt: TGTGCCATCAGTAAATACAGGGATGAAGCTTTCTTT; cdr3_aa: CAISKYRDEAFF
d_call: NA; v_call: TRBV5-1; clone_size: NA; j_call: TRBJ2-1; cdr3_nt: TGCGCCAGCAGCTATCAGGGGAGTGGCTACAATGAGCAGTTCTTC; cdr3_aa: CASSYQGSGYNEQFF
d_call: NA; v_call: TRBV18; clone_size: once; j_call: TRBJ1-3; cdr3_nt: TGTGCCAGCTCATCACGAGGGCAACTTGGAAACACCATATATTTT; cdr3_aa: CASSSRGQLGNTIYF
d_call: TRBD2; v_call: TRBV30; clone_size: NA; j_call: TRBJ2-2; cdr3_nt: TGTGCCTGGAGTGTACGGCCTAGCGGCCACACCGGGGAGCTGTTTTTT; cdr3_aa: CAWSVRPSGHTGELFF
d_call: NA; v_call: TRBV30; clone_size: NA; j_call: TRBJ1-4; cdr3_nt: TGTGCCTGGAGAATGCAGGGCCTTAATGAAAAACTGTTTTTT; cdr3_aa: CAWRMQGLNEKLFF
d_call: NA; v_call: TRBV5-1; clone_size: NA; j_call: TRBJ2-2; cdr3_nt: TGCGCCAGCTCCCTGAGGAGCGAGGGGGGGGAGCTGTTTTTT; cdr3_aa: CASSLRSEGGELFF
d_call: TRBD2; v_call: TRBV18; clone_size: NA; j_call: TRBJ2-6; cdr3_nt: TGTGCCAGCTCCTCTAGCGGGAGAAACCCCAACGTCCTGACTTTC; cdr3_aa: CASSSSGRNPNVLTF
d_call: NA; v_call: TRBV4-1; clone_size: NA; j_call: TRBJ2-2; cdr3_nt: TGCGCCAGCAGCCAAGATAACCGGGGAGCGAACACCGGGGAGCTGTTTTTT; cdr3_aa: CASSQDNRGANTGELFF
d_call: NA; v_call: TRBV19; clone_size: NA; j_call: TRBJ2-7; cdr3_nt: TGTGCCAGTAGGAGGAATAACTACGAGCAGTACTTC; cdr3_aa: CASRRNNYEQYF
d_call: NA; v_call: TRBV5-6; clone_size: NA; j_call: TRBJ1-3; cdr3_nt: TGTGCCAGCAGCCCGGCGGGGGGCGCCATATATTTT; cdr3_aa: CASSPAGGAIYF
d_call: NA; v_call: TRBV6-1; clone_size: NA; j_call: TRBJ2-2; cdr3_nt: TGTGCCAGCAGCCCCGTAAGGGGCGGGGAGCTGTTTTTT; cdr3_aa: CASSPVRGGELFF